A single sample gave rise to the 11 T cell receptor beta chains below, sequenced in a study of vaccination and CD4 T cells after COVID-19. Treatment defined: 10-day PBMC culture with coronavirus spike peptide pools or control peptides (ViraFEST assay). An Oncomine TCR Beta short-read assay was used to sequence the DNA from cultured CD4+ T cells. TCRdb redid the calling of the PCR reads with MiXCR, one entry per CDR3 protein. The table shows about 12,000 distinct CDR3 sequences, with around two fifths occurring only once. No antigen is known for these receptors. Sequenced: cultured CD4+ T cells from blood. The receptors were sampled from a human donor with COVID-19.

The V call is TRBV30, the J call TRBJ1-3; D is ambiguous. The CDR3 contains 13 residues. V was pared by 2 bases and J by 8 bases, with 13 bases between. Germline loops: CDR1 GTSNPN, CDR2 SVGIG (reference sequence). CDR3 residues: CAWSKKAPDTIYF. The CDR3 DNA reads TGTGCCTGGAGTAAAAAGGCTCCGGACACCATATATTTT.

CDR3 protein: CASSMGTDTQYF. DNA for the CDR3: TGTGCCAGCAGTATGGGCACAGATACGCAGTATTTT. The V call is TRBV25-1, the J call TRBJ2-3; D not resolved. V gave up 5 bases and J gave up 1 base, with 4 bases separating them. CDR1 is MGHDK, CDR2 SYGVNS, per germline. The CDR3 runs to 12 residues.

This clonotype showed up just a few times. The genes are TRBV6-2 or TRBV6-3 and TRBJ2-5; 9 nucleotides align to TRBD1. Trimming took 2 bases from V and 4 from J; bases not matched to a gene: 11. Germline assignment: CDR1 MNHEY and CDR2 SVGEGT. The CDR3 consists of 17 residues. CDR3 loop: CASSYPRVDRGRETQYF. DNA for the CDR3: TGTGCCAGCAGTTACCCTAGAGTCGACAGGGGGAGAGAGACCCAGTACTTC.

The V and J genes are TRBV28 and TRBJ2-3; unclear D gene. V was clipped by 9 bases and J by 0 bases, with 10 bases between them. The length of the CDR3 is 13 residues. Germline assignment: CDR1 MDHEN and CDR2 SYDVKM. The CDR3 coding sequence is TGTGCCAGTGGGGATCCTAGCACAGATACGCAGTATTTT. Its translation is CASGDPSTDTQYF. The variable domain in full, completed from reference TRBV28 and TRBJ2-3, reads DVKVTQSSRYLVKRTGEKVFLECVQDMDHENMFWYRQDPGLGLRLIYFSYDVKMKEKGDIPEGYSVSREKKERFSLILESASTNQTSMYLCASGDPSTDTQYFGPGTRLTVL.

This clonotype turned up a few times. The rearrangement links TRBV19 to TRBJ2-4; D call uncertain. V was shortened by 3 bases and J by 2 bases, with 8 bases between the two germline ends. CDR1 is LNHDA, CDR2 SQIVND, per germline (reference sequence). This CDR3 is 14 amino acids long. The CDR3: CASSILGTKNIQYF. The DNA for the CDR3 is TGTGCCAGTAGTATTTTGGGGACCAAAAACATTCAGTACTTC.

This clonotype has more than one count but fewer than ten. This sequence joins TRBV20-1 and TRBJ1-2; 8 bases agree with TRBD1. Germline CDR1 reads DFQATT; CDR2 reads SNEGSKA (reference sequence). This CDR3 region has 14 residues. V lost 6 bases, J lost 6 bases, and 12 bases stayed unmatched. The DNA of the CDR3 is TGCAGTGCCACCCCCCGAGACAGGGGTCATGGCTACACCTTC. Its protein is CSATPRDRGHGYTF.

This clonotype was seen just once. The chain links TRBV3-1 to TRBJ1-6, with TRBD1 identical over 7 bases. The CDR3 covers 17 residues. Germline assignment: CDR1 LGHDT and CDR2 YNNKEL (reference sequence). V was clipped by 1 base and J by 0 bases; unmatched bases: 3. The CDR3 DNA follows: TGTGCCAGCAGCCAAGGCCGGGACAGCTCCTATAATTCACCCCTCCACTTT. This codes for CASSQGRDSSYNSPLHF. The whole variable domain, filled in from reference TRBV3-1 and TRBJ1-6, reads DTAVSQTPKYLVTQMGNDKSIKCEQNLGHDTMYWYKQDSKKFLKIMFSYNNKELIINETVPNRFSPKSPDKAHLNLHINSLELGDSAVYFCASSQGRDSSYNSPLHFGNGTRLTVT.

This chain uses TRBV7-9 with TRBJ1-2; D not resolved. The CDR3 loop spans 13 amino acids. Germline CDR1 and CDR2: SEHNR and FQNEAQ (reference sequence). With 5 bases removed from V and 4 bases from J, the gap between germline ends came to 11 bases. CDR3 amino acids: CASSLAFSYGYTF. The CDR3 DNA is TGTGCCAGCAGCCTCGCGTTCTCCTATGGCTACACCTTC.

The chain has TRBV2 and TRBJ2-5, with 9 bases fitting TRBD1. CDR3 length: 12 residues. V gave up 6 bases and J gave up 8 bases; unmatched junction bases: 4. Germline CDR1 reads SNHLY; CDR2 reads FYNNEI. CDR3 residues: CASRGQGQTQYF. The CDR3 region has the DNA TGTGCCAGCAGGGGACAGGGCCAAACCCAGTACTTC. Looking up the rest from reference TRBV2 and TRBJ2-5 gives the full variable domain: EPEVTQTPSHQVTQMGQEVILRCVPISNHLYFYWYRQILGQKVEFLVSFYNNEISEKSEIFDDQFSVERPDGSNFTLKIRSTKLEDSAMYFCASRGQGQTQYFGPGTRLLVL.

The chain uses TRBV7-2 and TRBJ2-5; D uncertain. Trimming pared 11 bases from V and 4 bases from J, leaving 20 bases between. Germline assignment: CDR1 SGHTA and CDR2 FQGNSA. This CDR3 contains 14 residues. CDR3 nucleotide sequence: TGTGCCTCATGCAATAGGGAACATAGAGAGACCCAGTACTTC. Amino acids: CASCNREHRETQYF.

J is TRBJ2-1 and V is TRBV27, with a tentative D call TRBD2 (7 bases). The length of the CDR3 is 15 residues. The germline CDR1 and CDR2 sequences are MNHEY and SMNVEV (reference sequence). V was cut by 2 bases and J by 6 bases, with 14 bases left in between. CDR3 amino acids: CASSLGGGPFNEQFF. The CDR3 bases are TGTGCCAGCAGTTTAGGGGGGGGGCCGTTCAATGAGCAGTTCTTC.